The TCR beta chain under discussion was sequenced for a study of type 1 regulatory T cells. In the study overall: This in vitro CD4 product, T-allo10, is enriched for Tr1 cells and alloantigen-specific.

The CDR3 runs to 14 residues. Looked up from germline, CDR1 is DFQATT and CDR2 is SNEGSKA (reference sequence). Losses at the gene ends were 5 bases for V and 4 bases for J; bases not matched to a gene: 8. Graft donor-derived T-allo10 cells were described as host-alloantigen-specific, anergic, and alloantigen-specifically suppressive. Remarks on this clonotype: Its antigen remains unidentified.

TCRdb ran MiXCR on the reads and lists one entry per CDR3 protein. The sample has tens of thousands of distinct CDR3 sequences; over 60% are singletons. Sequenced: cultured T cells, either the whole culture or a sorted T cell fraction (not recorded which). The subset: Tr1-enriched cell product generated in vitro against host alloantigens. V usage is TRBV20-1 and J usage is TRBJ1-2; 9 bases match TRBD1. This sequence originates from a human donor in good health. The CDR3 nucleotides are TGCAGTGCTGCGGGACAGGGTACCGTCTATGGCTACACCTTC. As protein: CSAAGQGTVYGYTF.